This TCR beta chain emerged from a study of cytomegalovirus exposure and HLA in healthy donors (dated by TCRdb to the late 2010s). Describing the broader study: An earlier analysis of 587 of the donors reported about 260 Gb of sequence data and 117 million unique TCR beta sequences obtained from about 179 million T cells. An early release that covered roughly 600 HLA-typed donors contained approximately 290 gigabases of sequencing data and 75 million to 100 million unique TCR sequences. To decide whether each TCR beta V gene segment behaved as functional or pseudogenic, an earlier analysis of 587 of the donors relied on high-throughput TCR beta sequencing. In a later analysis, previously published TCR beta repertoires from 500 to 750 donors were re-analyzed and high-resolution HLA genotyping was added so that TCR occurrence patterns could be studied. All discovery cohort repertoires had been generated using a single sequencing platform. The number of typed donors differed by locus: 629-630 for A, B, C, DRB1 and DQB1; about 520 for DQA1; approximately 600 for DPA1; and around 470 for DPB1. To predict cytomegalovirus infection status, the study combined high-throughput TCR immunosequencing, statistical association of individual TCRs with disease status, and machine learning. Alongside the repertoire data, information on donor age, sex, ethnicity and CMV serostatus was compiled. The study used immunosequencing to profile the T cell repertoires of 666 subjects and linked those repertoires to cytomegalovirus serostatus. Rather than using new phenotypic data, the later analysis identified candidate immune exposures from TCR beta sequences and from how often those sequences occurred across donors. The study was designed to test whether signatures of past pathogen exposure could be identified by cataloging public T cell receptors. HLA typing included class I and class II loci at four-digit resolution. In a later genetic analysis, genome-wide SNP genotypes for about 65% of the roughly 670 donors were used, and that subset was treated as a discovery cohort. Along with the 666-subject first cohort, a separate validation cohort of over a hundred different subjects was used. Among about 400 genotyped donors of the cohort, an average of about 240,000 unique TCR beta nucleotide sequences was sequenced per donor, of which 15% to 20% were non-productive. A handful of DR-DQ haplotypes were handled as single units for association and clustering because linkage in the cohort was strong. Of the 350 to 450 genotyped donors, roughly 80% were placed in the genetic ancestry cluster associated with self-reported Caucasian donors. Here is what the overall study found, with its caveats: Roughly uniform sequencing depth across donors was assumed in presence/absence analyses, although this assumption may not hold. Most TCR sequences were observed very rarely across donors, whereas some public TCRs were present in many individuals. Strong co-occurrence of HLA alleles, especially DR and DQ, made assigning TCR associations to individual alleles difficult. Linkage disequilibrium might explain the correlated functional status among segregating V segments, but an unknown experimental factor could not be excluded. In a later genetic analysis, a missense DCLRE1C variant was associated with V-gene and J-gene trimming of TCR beta chains, and the association was replicated in an independent cohort. Compared with the roughly 720-donor mean, donors in an Asian-associated ancestry cluster had fewer N-insertions in productive TCRs, according to a later genetic analysis. According to the authors, the approach could potentially be generalized to other disease states and immunological phenotypes. A later analysis found that HLA-associated TCR beta chains were more clonally expanded and had lower generation probabilities than equally common non-associated chains. The cohort was sequenced for TCR beta chains only, and without alpha or paired-chain data the features that could be detected were limited. In the study, about 150 TCR beta chains were listed as associated with cytomegalovirus. Cytomegalovirus status was reported to be diagnosed by the classifier with high specificity and sensitivity in both the original and validation cohorts. Broadly in line with IMGT annotations, most TCR beta V segments showed up in productive rearrangements about 87% or about 30% of the time in an earlier analysis of under 700 of the donors. Because some donors lacked HLA typing at each locus, the association tests relied only on the typed subset. In vitro tests confirmed that three of the cytomegalovirus-associated TCR beta chains recognize cytomegalovirus antigens. According to a later analysis, TCR association rates differed among HLA loci, with DRB1 alleles showing the most associated TCRs and HLA-C alleles showing the fewest. Approximately 16 rarely observed V segments, including chromosome 9 orphons, were excluded from the earlier analysis of about 500 of the donors because counts were too low. A later analysis associated around 16,000 TCR beta sequences with specific HLA alleles at a false discovery rate of 0.05. A cluster of highly shared sequence variants was judged likely to represent a technical artifact of the sequencing pipeline. According to a later analysis, most CMV-associated TCR beta chains appeared to be HLA-restricted, and the HLA associations seemed to be driven largely by CMV exposure. Several of the top co-occurrence clusters appeared to be linked to parvovirus B19, influenza, CMV and Epstein-Barr virus, according to a later analysis. For the cohort, immune exposure information was limited to CMV serostatus. A further reported finding was that TCR beta sequences accurately predicted the HLA-A and HLA-B alleles for most subjects in the first cohort.

The cohort comprised around 690 healthy bone marrow donors. At the time of sampling, every cohort member was nominally healthy, though immune exposures that went unrecorded were likely present. The donor was CMV seronegative and was included in the group of 352 seronegative cohort members. Every donor gave a peripheral blood sample, and the peripheral blood mononuclear cells from that sample were used for TCR beta sequencing. Genomic DNA extraction from the blood cell samples was performed with the Qiagen DNeasy Blood Extraction Kit. This clone was seen once. Its antigen is unknown. Base-call qualities are not available, and no considerably larger clone is one nucleotide away. The method was the immunoSEQ multiplex PCR assay. The multiplex PCR relied on a mix of 60 forward primers for TCR Vbeta segments and 13 reverse primers for TCR Jbeta segments. The CDR3 region of rearranged TCR beta genes was amplified from genomic DNA with a multiplex PCR assay. The amplified TCR beta libraries were sequenced on the Illumina HiSeq System as 87-base-pair reads. As for the original processing: In a later analysis, 80 million or so unique TCR beta chains were counted across the 500 to 850 repertoires, and approximately 11 million of these chains were shared by at least two donors. To remove PCR and sequencing errors, raw reads were error-corrected and collapsed into unique sequences using a nearest-neighbor algorithm that merged closely related sequences. Alignment of CDR3 sequences to IMGT reference sequences was used to assign V, D and J gene segments. For a sequence to be retained, at least a six-nucleotide match to both a V gene segment and a J gene segment was required. A rearrangement counted as productive if the CDR3 had no stop codons and remained in frame with V and J, and every other rearrangement counted as non-productive. Following IMGT convention, CDR3 was defined as the stretch from the second conserved V-encoded cysteine to the conserved J-encoded phenylalanine. Sequences without an unambiguous match to a single V gene segment were excluded from the earlier analysis of 450 to 650 of the donors. In an earlier analysis of approximately 590 of the donors, a V segment was called functional when productive rearrangements were above 56.7%, and segregating when the standard deviation between donors exceeded 5%. To diagnose cytomegalovirus status from the catalog of TCR beta chain sequences, a statistical classification framework was built. V and J gene assignment, in a later analysis, came from comparing TCR nucleotide sequences with IMGT/GENE-DB human TR gene sequences. The TCRdist pipeline was used in a later analysis to assign CDR3 sequences and most-parsimonious VDJ recombination scenarios. In a later analysis, each TCR beta chain was defined by its CDR3 amino acid sequence together with its V-gene family, and reads without a unique V-gene family were excluded. As a way to deal with suspected cross-contamination and a sequencing artifact, a later analysis dropped 450 to 600 nucleotide sequences that were highly shared and had low generation probability. In a later analysis, a clonal expansion index was calculated for each public chain from normalized within-repertoire ranks of inferred template counts. In a later analysis, generation probabilities were computed with a VDJ recombination model fitted to out-of-frame rearrangements, and the resulting probabilities were checked against IGoR. A later analysis scored TCR-TCR, TCR-HLA and TCR-CMV co-occurrence with hypergeometric tests, applying a repertoire-size bias correction to TCR pairs. False discovery rates were estimated in a later analysis by permuting HLA or CMV assignments 20 times. In a later analysis, co-occurring TCRs were grouped using DBSCAN, and TCRdist sequence similarity was added for clustering within HLA-allele-positive subsets. Repertoires with fewer than 30,000 or more than 120,000 public chains, plus five repertoires with anomalous nucleotide sharing, were excluded from co-occurrence clustering. Drawn from immuneACCESS, this table holds only the in-frame rearrangements with V and J called that TCRdb kept. Clones are partly lost; checked studies trace under half to an unresolved V gene and leave the rest unexplained. V and J calls and clone size are those listed in that table; D and trimming were worked out from the DNA. Present in this sample are around 130,000 clones, roughly 82% of which were seen just once. Of the sample, more than 1.4% falls within the top ten clones.

The sequence was obtained from a woman aged 18-35 years in good health and CMV-seronegative. The sequenced sample consisted of PBMCs.

The CDR3 loop reads CASSLTGNYEQYF. At the DNA level, the sequence is TGTGCCAGCAGTTTAACCGGGAACTACGAGCAGTACTTC. The chain was built from TRBV27 and TRBJ2-7, with a tentative D gene TRBD2 over 5 matching bases. Spanning cysteine to phenylalanine, the CDR3 consists of 13 amino acids. Kept here is only the CDR3 DNA, which spans 39 bases and is read in frame from base 1. CDR1 and CDR2 were assigned from the germline V gene (reference sequence) as MNHEY and SMNVEV. Trimming removed 2 bases from V and 3 bases from J, leaving 8 bases between the germline ends.